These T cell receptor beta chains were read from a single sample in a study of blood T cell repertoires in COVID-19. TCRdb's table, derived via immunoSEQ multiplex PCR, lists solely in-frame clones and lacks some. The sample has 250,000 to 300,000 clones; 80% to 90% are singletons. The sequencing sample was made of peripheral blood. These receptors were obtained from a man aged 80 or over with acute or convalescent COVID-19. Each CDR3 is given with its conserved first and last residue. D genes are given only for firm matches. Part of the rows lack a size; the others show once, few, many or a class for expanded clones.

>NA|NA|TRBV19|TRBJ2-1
TGTGCCAGTAGATTGGGACAATACAATGAGCAGTTCTTC
CASRLGQYNEQFF
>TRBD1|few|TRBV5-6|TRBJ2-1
TGTGCCAGCAGCTTGGGTAGGACGCCAGGGGGTGAGCAGTTCTTC
CASSLGRTPGGEQFF
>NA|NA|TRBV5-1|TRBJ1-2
TGCGCCAGCTCGAACACGGGGGGGCTCTATGGCTACACCTTC
CASSNTGGLYGYTF
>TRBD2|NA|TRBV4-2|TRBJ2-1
TGTGCCAGCAGCCCCACCAGGACTAGCGGGATCGACTCCTACAATGAGCAGTTCTTC
CASSPTRTSGIDSYNEQFF
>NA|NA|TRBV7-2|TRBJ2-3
TGTGCCAGCAGCTCTAGTCTTGATACGCAGTATTTT
CASSSSLDTQYF
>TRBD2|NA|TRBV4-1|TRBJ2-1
TGCGCCAGCAGCCTTTACGGGACTAGCGGGAGGGAAGATGAGCAGTTCTTC
CASSLYGTSGREDEQFF
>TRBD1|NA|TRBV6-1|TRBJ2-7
TGTGCCAGCAGTGCAGCACAGGGGAGCTCCTACGAGCAGTACTTC
CASSAAQGSSYEQYF
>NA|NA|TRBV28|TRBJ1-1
TGTGCCAGCAGTTTGGATACCCGACAGGAGGAAGCTTTCTTT
CASSLDTRQEEAFF
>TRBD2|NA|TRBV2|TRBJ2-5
TGTGCCAGCAGTGGGGGGAGCCTCCGGGGGGACTACCGCTACTTC
CASSGGSLRGDYRYF
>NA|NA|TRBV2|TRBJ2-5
TGTGCCAGCAGTCCGGACTGGGGGAGGGAGACCCAGTACTTC
CASSPDWGRETQYF
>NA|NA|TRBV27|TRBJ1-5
TGTGCCAGCAGTTTATCGCCGGGGTATCAGCCCCAGCATTTT
CASSLSPGYQPQHF